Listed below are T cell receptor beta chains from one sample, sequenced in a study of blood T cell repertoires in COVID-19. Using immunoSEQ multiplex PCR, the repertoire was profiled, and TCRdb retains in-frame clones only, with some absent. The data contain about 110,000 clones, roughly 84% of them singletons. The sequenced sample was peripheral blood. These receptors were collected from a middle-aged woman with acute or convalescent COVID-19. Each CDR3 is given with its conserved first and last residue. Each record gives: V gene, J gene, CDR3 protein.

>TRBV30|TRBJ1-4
CAWRRGEKLFF
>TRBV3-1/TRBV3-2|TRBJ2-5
CASSLTAGVQETQYF
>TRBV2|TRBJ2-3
CASSLTLRDRGATDTQYF
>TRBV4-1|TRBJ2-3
CASSQVMTDTQYF
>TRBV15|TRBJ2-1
CATSTLQAIAGGSYNEQFF
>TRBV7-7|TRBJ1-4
CASSPARQGRFEKLFF
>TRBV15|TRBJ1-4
CATSSQGQGVEKLFF
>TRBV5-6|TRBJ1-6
CASSRDTGGNSPLHF
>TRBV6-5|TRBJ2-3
CASLAGGKADTQYF
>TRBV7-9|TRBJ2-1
CASSLSSSGRSYNEQFF
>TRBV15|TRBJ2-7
CATSRDVEAEQYF
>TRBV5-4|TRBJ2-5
CASSRGGQRKETQYF
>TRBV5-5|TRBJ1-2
CASTRGQGNYGYTF
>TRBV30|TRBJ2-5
CAWSLTGLAGRQTQYF
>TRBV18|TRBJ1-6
CASSPEINSPLHF
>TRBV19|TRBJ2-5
CASSPQGDSQETQYF
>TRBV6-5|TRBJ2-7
CATHTDRSYEQYF
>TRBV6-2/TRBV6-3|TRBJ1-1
CASSYTTGTGLAGTEAFF
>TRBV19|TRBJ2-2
CASSSSGQGALRELFF
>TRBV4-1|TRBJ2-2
CASSRGQGFAGELFF
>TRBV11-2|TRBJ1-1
CASSQTDLNTEAFF
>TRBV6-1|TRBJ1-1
CASSESGGKAFF
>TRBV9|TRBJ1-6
CASSVETGQIHSPLHF
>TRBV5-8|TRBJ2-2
CASSGGLFLGGELFF
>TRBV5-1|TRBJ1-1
CASSFTGGEWAFF
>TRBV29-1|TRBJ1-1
CSVGGQGLVGMNTEAFF
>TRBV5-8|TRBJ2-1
CASSHTRNGEQFF
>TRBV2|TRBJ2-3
CASNPGGIDTQYF
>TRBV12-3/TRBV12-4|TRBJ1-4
CASSDREGEKLFF
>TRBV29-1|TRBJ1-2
CSVELEGSNLGGYTF
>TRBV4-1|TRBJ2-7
CASSQDITDSSYEQYF
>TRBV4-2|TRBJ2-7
CASSQGLSYEQYF
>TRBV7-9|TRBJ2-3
CASTRDGGSTDTQYF
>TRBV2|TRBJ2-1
CASVLGLRANNEQFF
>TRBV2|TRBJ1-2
CASSDGQRVHTF
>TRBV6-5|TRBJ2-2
CASSYMNSGGPGELFF
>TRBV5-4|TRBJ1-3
CASSLGTAGNTIYF